These 6 T cell receptor beta chains originate from one sample sequenced in a study of blood T cell repertoires in COVID-19. TCRdb's table, derived via immunoSEQ multiplex PCR, lists solely in-frame clones and lacks some. The top ten clones hold roughly 5% of a sample with roughly 200,000 clones, 83% of them seen once. Sample: PBMCs or T cells enriched from blood (not recorded which). All receptors come from a woman in her forties or fifties who had been exposed to COVID-19.

The V call is TRBV5-4, the J call TRBJ1-1; a weak D match, TRBD1 (6 bases). The CDR3 has 15 residues. Germline V gene data show CDR1 as SGHNT and CDR2 as YYREEE (reference sequence). V was clipped by 0 bases and J by 1 base, with 10 bases between them. CDR3 sequence (DNA): TGTGCCAGCAGCTTGGAGCAGGGGCGGAACACTGAAGCTTTCTTT. Encoded protein: CASSLEQGRNTEAFF. The whole variable domain, filled in from reference TRBV5-4 and TRBJ1-1, reads ETGVTQSPTHLIKTRGQQVTLRCSSQSGHNTVSWYQQALGQGPQFIFQYYREEENGRGNFPPRFSGLQFPNYSSELNVNALELDDSALYLCASSLEQGRNTEAFFGQGTRLTVV.

V is TRBV18 and J is TRBJ2-1; 14 bases agree with TRBD2. Trimming removed 1 base from V and 5 bases from J; junction bases left unmatched: 4. The CDR3 runs to 17 residues. Germline V gives CDR1 KGHSH, CDR2 LQKENI. CDR3 nucleotide sequence: TGTGCCAGCTCACCACGACTAGCGGGGGGGCCCCACAATGAGCAGTTCTTC. Its protein product is CASSPRLAGGPHNEQFF.

The chain has TRBV5-4 and TRBJ2-5, with TRBD1 matching over 8 bases. V trimming: 1 base; J trimming: 5 bases; junction bases outside the gene matches: 4. This CDR3 comprises 14 residues. Germline CDR1 and CDR2: SGHNT and YYREEE (reference sequence). CDR3 residues: CASSLQGAAETQYF. The CDR3 DNA follows: TGTGCCAGCAGCTTGCAGGGGGCGGCGGAGACCCAGTACTTC.

The chain recombines TRBV5-4 with TRBJ2-3, with 7 bases matching TRBD1. The CDR3 is 15 amino acids. The V gene end was trimmed by 4 bases and the J gene end by 5 bases; junction bases not matched to a gene: 10. Germline lookup yields CDR1 SGHNT and CDR2 YYREEE (reference sequence). The CDR3 spells CASSQGDSIIDTQYF. For the CDR3, the DNA is TGTGCCAGCAGCCAGGGGGACAGTATTATAGATACGCAGTATTTT.

The genes are TRBV28 and TRBJ1-2; unclear D gene. Germline V CDR1 and CDR2: MDHEN, SYDVKM. V was shortened by 6 bases and J by 4 bases, with 12 bases between the two germline ends. This CDR3 is 13 amino acids long. CDR3 nucleotides: TGTGCCAGCAGGCAACCTAGTTCCTATGGCTACACCTTC. It translates to CASRQPSSYGYTF.

The chain joins TRBV19 to TRBJ1-1, with D possibly being TRBD1 (6 bases). V gave up 3 bases and J gave up 2 bases, with 16 bases separating them. Germline loops: CDR1 LNHDA, CDR2 SQIVND (reference sequence). This CDR3 has 16 residues. The CDR3 coding sequence is TGTGCCAGTAGTATCGGACAGCGCGGGCTAAACACTGAAGCTTTCTTT. Its translation is CASSIGQRGLNTEAFF.